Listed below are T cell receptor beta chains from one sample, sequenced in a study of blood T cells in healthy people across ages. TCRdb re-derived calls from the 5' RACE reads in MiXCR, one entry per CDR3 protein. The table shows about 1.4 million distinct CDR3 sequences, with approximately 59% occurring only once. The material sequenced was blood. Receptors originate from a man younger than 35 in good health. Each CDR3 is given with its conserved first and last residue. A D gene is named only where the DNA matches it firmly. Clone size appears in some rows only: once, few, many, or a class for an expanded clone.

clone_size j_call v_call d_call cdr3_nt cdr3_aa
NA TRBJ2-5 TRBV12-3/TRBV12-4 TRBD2 TGTGCCAGCAGTCCGGGACTAGCGACGGAGACCCAGTACTTC CASSPGLATETQYF
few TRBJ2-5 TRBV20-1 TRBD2 TGCAGTGCTAGGGGGGGGAGGGAGACCCAGTACTTC CSARGGRETQYF
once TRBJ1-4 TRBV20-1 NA TGCAGTGGGCAGGACCCCGCAACTAATGAAAAACTGTTTTTT CSGQDPATNEKLFF
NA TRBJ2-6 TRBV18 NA TGTGCCAGCTCACCACCGTCAAGCTCTGGGGCCAACGTCCTGACTTTC CASSPPSSSGANVLTF
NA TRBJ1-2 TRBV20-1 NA TGCAGTGCTAGTGAGGGGGTTTATGGCTACACCTTC CSASEGVYGYTF
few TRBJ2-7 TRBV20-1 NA TGCAGTGCTAGGAGCTCAGTGGACTACGAGCAGTACTTC CSARSSVDYEQYF
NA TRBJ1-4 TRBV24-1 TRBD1 TGTGCCACCAGTGAGACCACAGGGGGCAATGAAAAACTGTTTTTT CATSETTGGNEKLFF
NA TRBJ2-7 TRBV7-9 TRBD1 TGTGCCAGCAGCTTGGGACAGGGAAGCCACGAGCAGTACTTC CASSLGQGSHEQYF
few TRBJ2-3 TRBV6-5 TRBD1 TGTGCCAGCAGTTGGGGACAGGGGTTAACAGATACGCAGTATTTT CASSWGQGLTDTQYF
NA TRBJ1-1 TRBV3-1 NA TGTGCCAGCAGCTACAGGACGCAAATGAACACTGAAGCTTTCTTT CASSYRTQMNTEAFF
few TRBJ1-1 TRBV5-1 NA TGCGCCAGCAGCTTGGAGGTTGGACGAACTGAAGCTTTCTTT CASSLEVGRTEAFF
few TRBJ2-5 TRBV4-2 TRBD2 TGTGCCAGGGGGAGGGGACGGGAAGAGACCCAGTACTTC CARGRGREETQYF
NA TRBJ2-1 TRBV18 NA TGTGCCAGCTCACCACCGGTGTATGGTGAGCAGTTCTTC CASSPPVYGEQFF
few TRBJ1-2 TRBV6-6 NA TGTGCCAGCAGCCATTCAAAAGCCCATGGCTACACCTTC CASSHSKAHGYTF
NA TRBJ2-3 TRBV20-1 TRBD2 TGCAGTGGGGCGGGAGGCCCAAAACCCACAGATACGCAGTATTTT CSGAGGPKPTDTQYF
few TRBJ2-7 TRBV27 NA TGTGCCAGCAGTTTCATGGCGGGCTCCTACGAGCAGTACTTC CASSFMAGSYEQYF
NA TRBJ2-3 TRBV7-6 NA TGTGCCAGCAGCTTAGTGCCAGGGGAGGGCACAGATACGCAGTATTTT CASSLVPGEGTDTQYF
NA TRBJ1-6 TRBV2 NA TGTGCCAGCAGCGATAGTAGGGGCGGTAATTCACCCCTCCACTTT CASSDSRGGNSPLHF
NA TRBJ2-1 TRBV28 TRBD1 TGTGCCAGCAGTTTTAGGACAGGGGGTTGGCAGTTCTTC CASSFRTGGWQFF
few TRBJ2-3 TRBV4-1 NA TGCGCCAGCAGCCCAGTAACGGACACAGATACGCAGTATTTT CASSPVTDTDTQYF
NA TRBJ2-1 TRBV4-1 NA TGCGCCAGCAGCCCTCGGAATCCTTCGGGCAATGAGCAGTTCTTC CASSPRNPSGNEQFF
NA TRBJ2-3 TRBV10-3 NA TGTGCCATCAGTAAGTCGACTCGAGATGATACGCAGTATTTT CAISKSTRDDTQYF
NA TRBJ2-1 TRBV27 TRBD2 TGTGCCAGCAGTCCAGGGGCAGCGGGAGGGGTTTATGAGCAGTTCTTC CASSPGAAGGVYEQFF
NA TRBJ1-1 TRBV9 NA TGTGCCAGCAGCGTAGGGAGGGGCCGTACTGAAGCTTTCTTT CASSVGRGRTEAFF
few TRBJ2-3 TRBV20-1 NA TGCAGTGCTAGAGAGGGTAATGCAAACACAGATACGCAGTATTTT CSAREGNANTDTQYF
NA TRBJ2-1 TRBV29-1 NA TGCAGCGTTGAAGATCGAATCAATGAGCAGTTCTTC CSVEDRINEQFF
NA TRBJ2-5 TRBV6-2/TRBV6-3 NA TGTGCCAGCAGTCGTTGGGGAAAAGAGACCCAGTACTTC CASSRWGKETQYF
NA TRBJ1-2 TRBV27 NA TGTGCCAGCAGTTTCCTCCAGTGGGGGGTCTATGGCTACACCTTC CASSFLQWGVYGYTF
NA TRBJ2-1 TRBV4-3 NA TGCGCCAGCAGCCAAGAATTCAGGTCGGGCAATGAGCAGTTCTTC CASSQEFRSGNEQFF
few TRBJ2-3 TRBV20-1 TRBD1 TGCAGTCCCCGTCCTCGACAGGGGGTATATACGCAGTATTTT CSPRPRQGVYTQYF
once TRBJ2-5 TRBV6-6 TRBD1 TGTGCCAGCAGTTACTCGGGGCGGACAGGAACAGAGACCCAGTACTTC CASSYSGRTGTETQYF
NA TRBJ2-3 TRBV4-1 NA TGCGCCAGCAGCCAAGTTGTATCAGATACGCAGTATTTT CASSQVVSDTQYF
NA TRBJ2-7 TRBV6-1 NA TGTGCCAGCCAAACATTCAGGGTCACAGGGTCCTACGAGCAGTACTTC CASQTFRVTGSYEQYF
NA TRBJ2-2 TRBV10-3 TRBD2 TGTGCCATCAGTAACCCTTCCGGGACTAACCCGAACGGGGAGCTGTTTTTT CAISNPSGTNPNGELFF
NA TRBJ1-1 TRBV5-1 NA TGCGCCAGCAGCTTGGTGGTCGGAGACACTGAAGCTTTCTTT CASSLVVGDTEAFF
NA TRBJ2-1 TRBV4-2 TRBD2 TGTGCCAGCAGCCAAGACAATCGACTAGCGGGGACCTACAATGAGCAGTTCTTC CASSQDNRLAGTYNEQFF
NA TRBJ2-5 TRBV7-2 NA TGTGCCAGCAGCTCACCCATGGAGTCCCAGTACTTC CASSSPMESQYF
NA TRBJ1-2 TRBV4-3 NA TGCGCCAGCAGCCAAGATCATCTGGTCCCGTATGGCTACACCTTC CASSQDHLVPYGYTF
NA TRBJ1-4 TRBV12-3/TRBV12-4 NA TGTGCCAGCAGTCGATCTCGATCTAATGAAAAACTGTTTTTT CASSRSRSNEKLFF
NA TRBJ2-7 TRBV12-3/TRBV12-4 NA TGTGCCAGCAGTAAGACTAATTCCTACGAGCAGTACTTC CASSKTNSYEQYF
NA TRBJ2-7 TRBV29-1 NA TGCAGCGTTGCGGGCCAGGGAGTCGAGCAGTACTTC CSVAGQGVEQYF
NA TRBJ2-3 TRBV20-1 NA TGCAGTGCAATCGACGGAACAAGTGGAGATACGCAGTATTTT CSAIDGTSGDTQYF
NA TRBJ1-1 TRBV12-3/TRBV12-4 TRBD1 TGTGCCAGCAGTTTTGATACGGGACAGGATAATGGTGAAGCTTTCTTT CASSFDTGQDNGEAFF
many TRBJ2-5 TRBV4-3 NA TGCGCCAGCAGCCAGGGAAGGGACGGTCAAGAGACCCAGTACTTC CASSQGRDGQETQYF
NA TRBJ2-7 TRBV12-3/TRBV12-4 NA TGTGCCAGCAGGGGGCCTGGACAGCTCGAGCAGTACTTC CASRGPGQLEQYF
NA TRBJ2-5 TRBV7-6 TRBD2 TGTGCCAGCAGCCCGCCCCCGGGACTAGCGGGAGTAGAGCAGTACTTC CASSPPPGLAGVEQYF
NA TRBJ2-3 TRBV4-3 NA TGCGCCAGCAGCCTTACGCGGGAAACAGATACGCAGTATTTT CASSLTRETDTQYF
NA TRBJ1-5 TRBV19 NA TGTGCCAGTAGTACTGGATTTTCGTCGGGGAGCAATCAGCCCCAGCATTTT CASSTGFSSGSNQPQHF
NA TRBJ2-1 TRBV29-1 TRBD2 TGCAGCGTATCTGGGACTAGCGGGGGGGGGACCTACAATGAGCAGTTCTTC CSVSGTSGGGTYNEQFF
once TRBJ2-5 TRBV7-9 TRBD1 TGTGCCAGCAGCACCCTCAGGGACAGGGGATCTTGGAATGAGCAGTACTTC CASSTLRDRGSWNEQYF
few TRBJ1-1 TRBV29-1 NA TGCAGCGTTGTTCAGGGCAGCACTGAAGCTTTCTTT CSVVQGSTEAFF
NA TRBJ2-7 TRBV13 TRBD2 TGTGCCAGCAGCCAAAAGACTAGCGTCTTCCACGAGCAGTACTTC CASSQKTSVFHEQYF